The 5 T cell receptor beta chains given below trace back to one sample, sequenced in a study of identical twins. In TCRdb, the 5' RACE reads were re-called with MiXCR into one record per CDR3 protein. The sample lists roughly 570,000 distinct CDR3 sequences; approximately 9.6% were seen once. Another study also made use of these data, one on yellow fever vaccine responses in identical twins.

The sequenced material came from PBMCs. Every receptor here comes from a woman between 18 and 29 years old in good health.

The chain employs TRBV4-1 and TRBJ2-1, with TRBD1 matching 7 bases. V was clipped by 5 bases and J by 8 bases; unmatched bases: 9. CDR1 is MGHRA, CDR2 YSYEKL, per germline. The CDR3 is made up of 14 amino acids. In nucleotides, the CDR3 is TGCGCCAGCAGCAGAGAACAGGGGATCTATGAGCAGTTCTTC. This codes for CASSREQGIYEQFF.

The table lists this clonotype with a few counts. The chain joins TRBV4-3 to TRBJ2-7, with 12 bases lining up with TRBD1. The CDR3 is 16 residues long. With 3 bases clipped from V and 4 bases from J, the junction kept 7 bases outside the gene matches. Germline V gene lookup returns CDR1 LGHNA and CDR2 YSLEER. CDR3: CASSHEPGQGAYEQYF. CDR3 nucleotide sequence: TGCGCCAGCAGCCACGAACCGGGACAGGGGGCATACGAGCAGTACTTC.

This chain uses TRBV7-2 with TRBJ2-5, with unresolved D. The CDR3 loop spans 14 amino acids. The V gene's germline CDR1 is SGHTA and CDR2 FQGNSA. V was shortened by 2 bases and J by 1 base, with 8 bases between the two germline ends. The CDR3 is CASSLLSLQETQYF. CDR3 sequence (DNA): TGTGCCAGCAGCTTATTGAGTCTCCAAGAGACCCAGTACTTC.

In this sample, this clonotype turned up many times. The chain is built from TRBV6-5 and TRBJ2-1, with D possibly TRBD2 on 5 matching bases. Trimming pared 3 bases from V and 4 bases from J, leaving 10 bases between. Germline V gene data show CDR1 as MNHEY and CDR2 as SVGAGI. The CDR3 contains 14 residues. DNA for the CDR3: TGTGCCAGCAGTTATTCGAGGGTTTACAATGAGCAGTTCTTC. Its protein product is CASSYSRVYNEQFF.

This clonotype appeared a few times. The chain uses TRBV6-2 or TRBV6-3 and TRBJ2-1, with 10 bases identical to TRBD1. J gave up 6 bases and V 5 bases, and 4 bases lay outside the gene matches. Germline V lookup: CDR1 MNHEY, CDR2 SVGEGT. The CDR3 consists of 14 residues. CDR3 coding DNA: TGTGCCAGCAGTGATCGGACAGGGGGCAATGAGCAGTTCTTC. This translates into CASSDRTGGNEQFF.